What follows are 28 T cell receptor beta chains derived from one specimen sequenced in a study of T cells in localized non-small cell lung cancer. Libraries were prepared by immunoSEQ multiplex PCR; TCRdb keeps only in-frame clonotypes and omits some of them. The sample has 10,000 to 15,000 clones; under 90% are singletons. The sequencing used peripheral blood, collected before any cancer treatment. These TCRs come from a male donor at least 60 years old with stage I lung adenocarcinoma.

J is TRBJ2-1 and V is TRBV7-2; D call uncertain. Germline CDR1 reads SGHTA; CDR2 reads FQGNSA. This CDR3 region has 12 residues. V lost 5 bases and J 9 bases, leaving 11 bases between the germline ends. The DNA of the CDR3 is TGTGCCAGCAGCGGCTCCCAGATTGAGCAGTTCTTC. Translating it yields CASSGSQIEQFF.

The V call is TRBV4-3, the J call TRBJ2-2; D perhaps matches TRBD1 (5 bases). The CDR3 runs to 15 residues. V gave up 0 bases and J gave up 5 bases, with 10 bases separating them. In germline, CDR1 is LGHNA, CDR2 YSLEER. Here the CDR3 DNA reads TGCGCCAGCAGCCAAGAAGCTCAGGGTACCGGGGAGCTGTTTTTT. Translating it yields CASSQEAQGTGELFF.

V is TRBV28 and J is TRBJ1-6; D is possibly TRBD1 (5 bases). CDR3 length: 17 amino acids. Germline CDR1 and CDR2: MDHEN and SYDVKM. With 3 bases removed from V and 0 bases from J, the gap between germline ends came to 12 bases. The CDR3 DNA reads TGTGCCAGCAGTTTGGATTCAGGGTCCTCCTATAATTCACCCCTCCACTTT. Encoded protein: CASSLDSGSSYNSPLHF.

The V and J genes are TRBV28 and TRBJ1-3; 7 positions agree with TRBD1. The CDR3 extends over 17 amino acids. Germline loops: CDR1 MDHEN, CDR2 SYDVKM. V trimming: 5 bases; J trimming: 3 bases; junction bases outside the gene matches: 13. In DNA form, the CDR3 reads TGTGCCAGCAGTAACGGCAGGGGGACCCTTTTTGGAAACACCATATATTTT. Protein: CASSNGRGTLFGNTIYF.

The CDR3 is CASYSGTYGYTF. As DNA, the CDR3 is TGTGCCAGTTACAGTGGAACCTATGGCTACACCTTC. The V and J genes are TRBV19 and TRBJ1-2; D ambiguous. The CDR3 is 12 residues long. Looked up from germline, CDR1 is LNHDA and CDR2 is SQIVND (reference sequence). V was clipped by 8 bases and J by 4 bases, with 11 bases between them.

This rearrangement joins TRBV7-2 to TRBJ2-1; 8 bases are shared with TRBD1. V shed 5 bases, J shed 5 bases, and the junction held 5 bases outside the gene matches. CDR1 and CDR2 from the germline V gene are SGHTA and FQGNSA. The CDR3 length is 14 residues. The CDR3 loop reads CASSPRQGNNEQFF. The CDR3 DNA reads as TGTGCCAGCAGCCCAAGACAGGGGAACAATGAGCAGTTCTTC.

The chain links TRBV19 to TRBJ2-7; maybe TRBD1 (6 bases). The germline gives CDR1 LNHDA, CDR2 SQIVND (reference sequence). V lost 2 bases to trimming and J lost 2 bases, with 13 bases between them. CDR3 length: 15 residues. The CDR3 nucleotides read TGTGCCAGTAGTATATCCGGGACATATCCCTACGAGCAGTACTTC. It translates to CASSISGTYPYEQYF.

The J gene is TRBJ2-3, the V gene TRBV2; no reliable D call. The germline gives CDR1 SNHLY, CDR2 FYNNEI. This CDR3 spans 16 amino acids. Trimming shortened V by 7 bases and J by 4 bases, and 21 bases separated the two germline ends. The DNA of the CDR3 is TGTGCCAGCACCCAACTCGGAAGGGTTCTTTCAGATACGCAGTATTTT. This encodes CASTQLGRVLSDTQYF.

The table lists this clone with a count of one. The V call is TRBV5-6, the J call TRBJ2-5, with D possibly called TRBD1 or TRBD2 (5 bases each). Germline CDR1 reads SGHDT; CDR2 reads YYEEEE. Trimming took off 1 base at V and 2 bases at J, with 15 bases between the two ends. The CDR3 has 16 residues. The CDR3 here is CASSLSLGTGQETQYF. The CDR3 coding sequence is TGTGCCAGCAGCTTGAGCCTTGGGACGGGACAAGAGACCCAGTACTTC.

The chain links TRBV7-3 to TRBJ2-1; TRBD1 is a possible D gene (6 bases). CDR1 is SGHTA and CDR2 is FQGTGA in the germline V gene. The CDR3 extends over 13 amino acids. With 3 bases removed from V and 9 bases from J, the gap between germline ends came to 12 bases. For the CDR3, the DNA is TGTGCCAGCAGCTTTGACAGGCAAGGTGAGCAGTTCTTC. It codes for CASSFDRQGEQFF.

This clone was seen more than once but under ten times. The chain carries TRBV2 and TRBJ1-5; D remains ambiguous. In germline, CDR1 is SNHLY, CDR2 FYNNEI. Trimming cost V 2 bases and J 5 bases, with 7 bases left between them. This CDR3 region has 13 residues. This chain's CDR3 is CASSERIYQPQHF. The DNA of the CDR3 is TGTGCCAGCAGTGAACGGATTTATCAGCCCCAGCATTTT.

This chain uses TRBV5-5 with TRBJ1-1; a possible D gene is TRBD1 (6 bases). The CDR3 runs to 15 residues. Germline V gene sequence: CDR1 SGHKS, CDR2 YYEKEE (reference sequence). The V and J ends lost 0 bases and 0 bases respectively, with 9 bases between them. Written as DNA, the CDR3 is TGTGCCAGCAGCTTGGAGGCAGGGGTGAACACTGAAGCTTTCTTT. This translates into CASSLEAGVNTEAFF. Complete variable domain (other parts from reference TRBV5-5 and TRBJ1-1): DAGVTQSPTHLIKTRGQQVTLRCSPISGHKSVSWYQQVLGQGPQFIFQYYEKEERGRGNFPDRFSARQFPNYSSELNVNALLLGDSALYLCASSLEAGVNTEAFFGQGTRLTVV.

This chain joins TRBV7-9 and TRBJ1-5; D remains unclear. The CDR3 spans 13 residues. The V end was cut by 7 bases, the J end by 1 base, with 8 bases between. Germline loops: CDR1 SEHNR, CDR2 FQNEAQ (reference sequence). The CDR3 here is CASTTGSNQPQHF. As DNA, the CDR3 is TGTGCCAGCACCACGGGGAGCAATCAGCCCCAGCATTTT.

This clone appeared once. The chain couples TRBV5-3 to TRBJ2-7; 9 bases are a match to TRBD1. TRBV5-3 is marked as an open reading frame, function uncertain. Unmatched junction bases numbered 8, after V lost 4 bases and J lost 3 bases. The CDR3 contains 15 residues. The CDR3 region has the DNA TGTGCCAGAAGCCCCCCGGGACAGGGAATCTACGAGCAGTACTTC. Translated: CARSPPGQGIYEQYF.

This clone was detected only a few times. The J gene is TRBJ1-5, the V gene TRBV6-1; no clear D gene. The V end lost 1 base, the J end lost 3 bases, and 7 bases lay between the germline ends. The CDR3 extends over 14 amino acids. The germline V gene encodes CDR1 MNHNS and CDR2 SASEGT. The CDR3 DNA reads TGTGCCAGCAGTGAAGGTGGGAACAATCAGCCCCAGCATTTT. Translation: CASSEGGNNQPQHF.

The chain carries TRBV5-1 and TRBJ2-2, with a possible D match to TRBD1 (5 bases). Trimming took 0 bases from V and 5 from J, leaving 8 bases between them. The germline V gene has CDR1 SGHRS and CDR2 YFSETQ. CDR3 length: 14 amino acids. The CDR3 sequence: CASSLEQATGELFF. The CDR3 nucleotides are TGCGCCAGCAGCTTGGAACAGGCTACCGGGGAGCTGTTTTTT.

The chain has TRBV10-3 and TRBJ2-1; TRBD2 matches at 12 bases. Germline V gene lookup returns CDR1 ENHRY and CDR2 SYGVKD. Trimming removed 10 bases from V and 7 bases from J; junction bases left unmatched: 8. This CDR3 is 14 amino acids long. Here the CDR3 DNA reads TGTGCCACCCTAGCGGGGGGGCCGGGAAATGAGCAGTTCTTC. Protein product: CATLAGGPGNEQFF.

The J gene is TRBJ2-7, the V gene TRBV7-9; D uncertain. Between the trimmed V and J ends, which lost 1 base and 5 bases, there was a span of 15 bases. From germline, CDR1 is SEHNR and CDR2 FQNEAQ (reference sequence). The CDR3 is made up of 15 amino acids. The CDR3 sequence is CASSLGTLRGHEQYF. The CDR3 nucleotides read TGTGCCAGCAGCTTAGGGACCCTTCGTGGTCACGAGCAGTACTTC. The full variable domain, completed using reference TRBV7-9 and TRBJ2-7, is DTGVSQNPRHKITKRGQNVTFRCDPISEHNRLYWYRQTLGQGPEFLTYFQNEAQLEKSRLLSDRFSAERPKGSFSTLEIQRTEQGDSAMYLCASSLGTLRGHEQYFGPGTRLTVT.

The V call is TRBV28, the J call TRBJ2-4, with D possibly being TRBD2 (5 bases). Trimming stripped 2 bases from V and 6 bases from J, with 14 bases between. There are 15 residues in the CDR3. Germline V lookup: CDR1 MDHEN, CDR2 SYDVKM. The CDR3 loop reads CASSLGGPAGNIQYF. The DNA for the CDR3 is TGTGCCAGCAGTTTAGGCGGGCCTGCGGGAAACATTCAGTACTTC.

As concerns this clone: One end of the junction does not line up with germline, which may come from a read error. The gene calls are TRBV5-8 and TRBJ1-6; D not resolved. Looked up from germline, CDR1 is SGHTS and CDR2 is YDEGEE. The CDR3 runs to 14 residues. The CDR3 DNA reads TGCGCCAGCAGCCAAGATTGGGTTAATTCACCCCTCCACTTT. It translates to CASSQDWVNSPLHF.

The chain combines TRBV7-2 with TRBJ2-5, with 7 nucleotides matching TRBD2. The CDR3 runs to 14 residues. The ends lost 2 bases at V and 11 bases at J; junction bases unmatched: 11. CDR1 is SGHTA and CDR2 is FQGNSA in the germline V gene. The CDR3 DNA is TGTGCCAGCAGCTTACTCTACGGGGGGTCTGAGCAGTACTTC. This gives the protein CASSLLYGGSEQYF.

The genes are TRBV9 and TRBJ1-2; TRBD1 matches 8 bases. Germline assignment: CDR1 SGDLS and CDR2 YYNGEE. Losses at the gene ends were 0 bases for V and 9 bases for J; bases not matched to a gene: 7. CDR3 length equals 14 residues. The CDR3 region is CASSVAPDRASYTF. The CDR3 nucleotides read TGTGCCAGCAGCGTAGCTCCGGACAGGGCGAGCTACACCTTC.

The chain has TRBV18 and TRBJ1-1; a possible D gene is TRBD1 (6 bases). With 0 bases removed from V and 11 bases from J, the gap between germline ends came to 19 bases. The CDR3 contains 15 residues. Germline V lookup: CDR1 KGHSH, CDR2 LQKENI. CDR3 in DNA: TGTGCCAGCTCACCACCTGCCACAGGGAGGGCGGAGGCTTTCTTT. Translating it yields CASSPPATGRAEAFF.

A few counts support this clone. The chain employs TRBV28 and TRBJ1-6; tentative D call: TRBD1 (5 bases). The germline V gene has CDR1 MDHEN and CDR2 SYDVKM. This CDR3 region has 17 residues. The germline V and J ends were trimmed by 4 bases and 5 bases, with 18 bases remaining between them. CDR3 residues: CASSSPWQGRNNSPLHF. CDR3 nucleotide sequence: TGTGCCAGCAGTTCCCCCTGGCAGGGTCGGAATAATTCACCCCTCCACTTT.

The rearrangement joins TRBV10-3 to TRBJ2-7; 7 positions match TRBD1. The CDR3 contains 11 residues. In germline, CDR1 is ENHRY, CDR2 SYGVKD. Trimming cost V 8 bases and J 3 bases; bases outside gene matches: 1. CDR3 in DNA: TGTGCCATCTGGGACAGCTACGAGCAGTACTTC. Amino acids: CAIWDSYEQYF.

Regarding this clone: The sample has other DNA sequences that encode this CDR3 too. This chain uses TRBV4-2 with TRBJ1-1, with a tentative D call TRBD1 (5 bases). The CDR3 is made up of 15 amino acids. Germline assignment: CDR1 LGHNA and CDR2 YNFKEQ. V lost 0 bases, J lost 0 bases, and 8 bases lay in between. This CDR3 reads CASSQDQGMNTEAFF. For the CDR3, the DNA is TGTGCCAGCAGCCAAGACCAGGGCATGAACACTGAAGCTTTCTTT.

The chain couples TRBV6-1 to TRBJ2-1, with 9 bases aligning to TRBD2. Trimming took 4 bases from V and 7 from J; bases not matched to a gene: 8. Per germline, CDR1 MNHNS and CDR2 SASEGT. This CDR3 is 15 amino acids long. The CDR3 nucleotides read TGTGCCAGCAGTGGTATGCGGGGGGGCTTGAATGAGCAGTTCTTC. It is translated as CASSGMRGGLNEQFF.

CDR3 protein: CASSQEGQGKGGYTF. CDR3 nucleotides: TGCGCCAGCAGCCAAGAAGGACAGGGAAAGGGGGGCTACACCTTC. This chain links TRBV4-1 with TRBJ1-2, with TRBD1 matching over 8 bases. Germline V CDR1 and CDR2: MGHRA, YSYEKL. CDR3 size: 15 residues. After removal of 0 bases from V and 8 bases from J, the junction contained 8 bases not matched to a gene.